This T cell receptor beta chain originates from a study of blood T cells in healthy people across ages. General study findings and limits: Expanded clonotype changes were possibly confounded by unknown donor CMV status. Observed TCR beta diversity per million T cells went down as age went up. This fall followed a roughly linear course with age.

Through a sample-barcoded 5' primer and a J-beta primer mix, a second PCR was run for roughly 6 to 11 cycles. MiXCR, applied by TCRdb to the 5' RACE reads, yields one record per CDR3 protein. The data hold more than 650,000 distinct CDR3 sequences, with under 30% observed a single time. V gave up 1 base and J gave up 7 bases, with 11 bases separating them. This CDR3 has 14 residues. Germline loops: CDR1 SNHLY, CDR2 FYNNEI. This clonotype occurred a few times. Its antigen is unknown. This sample was also put to use in a study of T cells of mothers and their children. This second report adds: The extracted RNA was employed in its entirety for cDNA synthesis, at roughly 1.5 ug per 15 ul. Biologically related mothers and children overlapped slightly more than unrelated pairs, a non-significant difference.

Material for sequencing was blood. The chain uses TRBV2 and TRBJ2-1; TRBD1 might be the D (5 bases). The source of this sequence is a boy younger than 18 in good health. The CDR3 bases are TGTGCCAGCAGTGAAGGGCAGGGATGGAATGAGCAGTTCTTC. Its protein is CASSEGQGWNEQFF.